This TCR beta chain derives from a study of T cell repertoires in cytomegalovirus infection. One entry per CDR3 protein results from TCRdb running MiXCR on the reads. The sample comprises around 530,000 distinct CDR3 sequences, more than 15% of which are singletons, and more than 20% rests with the top ten. The table lists this clonotype with many counts. This CDR3 comprises 16 residues. V was cut by 1 base and J by 0 bases, with 12 bases left in between. In germline, CDR1 is LGHNT, CDR2 FRNRAP. The sequence was obtained from a human donor in good health (CMV status not recorded). Some clones in this sample may be carry-over from other donors' samples. The gene calls are TRBV12-5 and TRBJ1-2; maybe TRBD1 (6 bases). Sequencing was carried out using CD8+ T cells from PBMCs. CDR3 DNA sequence: TGTGCTAGTGGTTTGGATCCAGGGGACCCTAACTATGGCTACACCTTC. It specifies CASGLDPGDPNYGYTF.